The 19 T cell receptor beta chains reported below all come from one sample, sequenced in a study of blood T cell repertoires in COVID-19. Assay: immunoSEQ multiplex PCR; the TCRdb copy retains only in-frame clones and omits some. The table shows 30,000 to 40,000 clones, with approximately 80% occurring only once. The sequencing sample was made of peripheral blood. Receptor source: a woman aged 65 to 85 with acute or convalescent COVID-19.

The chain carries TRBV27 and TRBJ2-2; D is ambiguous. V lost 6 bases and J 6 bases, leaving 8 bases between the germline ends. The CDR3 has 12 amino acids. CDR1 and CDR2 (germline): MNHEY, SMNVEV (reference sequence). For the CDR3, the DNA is TGTGCCAGCAGCTTTTATTCCGGGGAGCTGTTTTTT. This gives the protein CASSFYSGELFF.

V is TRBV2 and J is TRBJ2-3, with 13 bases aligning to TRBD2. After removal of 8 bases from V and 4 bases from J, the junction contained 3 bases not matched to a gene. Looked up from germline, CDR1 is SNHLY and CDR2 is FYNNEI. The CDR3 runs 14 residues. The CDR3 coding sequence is TGTGCCAGCCCGGGACTAGCGGGACCAGATACGCAGTATTTT. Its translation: CASPGLAGPDTQYF.

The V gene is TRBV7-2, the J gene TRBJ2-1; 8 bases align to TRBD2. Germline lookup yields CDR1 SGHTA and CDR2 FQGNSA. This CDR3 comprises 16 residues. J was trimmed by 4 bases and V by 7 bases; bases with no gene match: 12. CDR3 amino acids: CASNTGTSGGYNEQFF. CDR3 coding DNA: TGTGCCAGCAACACCGGCACGTCGGGAGGGTACAATGAGCAGTTCTTC.

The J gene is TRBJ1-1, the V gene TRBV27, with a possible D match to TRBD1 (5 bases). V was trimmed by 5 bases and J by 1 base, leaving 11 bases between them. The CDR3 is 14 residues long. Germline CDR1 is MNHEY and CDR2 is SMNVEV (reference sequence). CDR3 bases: TGTGCCAGCAGTCTTTCCGGGGGGAACACTGAAGCTTTCTTT. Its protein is CASSLSGGNTEAFF.

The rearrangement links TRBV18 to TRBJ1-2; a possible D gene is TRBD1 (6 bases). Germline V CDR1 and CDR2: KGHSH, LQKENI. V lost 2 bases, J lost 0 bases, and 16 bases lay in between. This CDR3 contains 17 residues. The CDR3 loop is CASSPEDPWGPNYGYTF. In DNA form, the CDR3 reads TGTGCCAGCTCACCAGAGGACCCCTGGGGGCCTAACTATGGCTACACCTTC.

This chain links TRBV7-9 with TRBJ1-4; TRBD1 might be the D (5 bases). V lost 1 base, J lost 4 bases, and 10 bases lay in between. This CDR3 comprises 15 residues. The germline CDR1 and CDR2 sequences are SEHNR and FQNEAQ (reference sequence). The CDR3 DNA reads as TGTGCCAGCAGCTTAGGCGGGGCCAATAATGAAAAACTGTTTTTT. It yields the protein CASSLGGANNEKLFF. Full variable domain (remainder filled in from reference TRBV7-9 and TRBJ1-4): DTGVSQNPRHKITKRGQNVTFRCDPISEHNRLYWYRQTLGQGPEFLTYFQNEAQLEKSRLLSDRFSAERPKGSFSTLEIQRTEQGDSAMYLCASSLGGANNEKLFFGSGTQLSVL.

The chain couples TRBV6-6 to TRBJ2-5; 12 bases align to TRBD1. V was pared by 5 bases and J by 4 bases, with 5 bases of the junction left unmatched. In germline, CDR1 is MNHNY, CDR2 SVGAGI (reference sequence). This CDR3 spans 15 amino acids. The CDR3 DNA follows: TGTGCCAGCAGTGCGGGACAGGGGGCCGGAGAGACCCAGTACTTC. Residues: CASSAGQGAGETQYF.

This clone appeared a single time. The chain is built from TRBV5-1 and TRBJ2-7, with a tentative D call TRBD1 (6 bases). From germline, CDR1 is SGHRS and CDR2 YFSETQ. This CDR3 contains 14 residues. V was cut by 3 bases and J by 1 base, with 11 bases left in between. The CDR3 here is CASSSDSLSYEQYF. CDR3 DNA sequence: TGCGCCAGCAGCTCGGACAGCCTATCCTACGAGCAGTACTTC.

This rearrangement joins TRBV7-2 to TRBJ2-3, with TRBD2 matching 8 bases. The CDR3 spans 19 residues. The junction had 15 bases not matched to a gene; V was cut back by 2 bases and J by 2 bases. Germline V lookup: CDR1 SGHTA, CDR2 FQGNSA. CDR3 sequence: CASSLILLTREGPTDTQYF. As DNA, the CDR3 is TGTGCCAGCAGCTTAATTCTCCTAACCCGGGAGGGCCCCACAGATACGCAGTATTTT.

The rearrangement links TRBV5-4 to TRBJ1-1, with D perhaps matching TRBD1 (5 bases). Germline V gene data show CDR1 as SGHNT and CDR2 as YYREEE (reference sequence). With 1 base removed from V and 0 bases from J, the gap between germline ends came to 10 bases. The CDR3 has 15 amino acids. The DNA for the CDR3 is TGTGCCAGCAGCTTGTGGGGACTGATGAACACTGAAGCTTTCTTT. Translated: CASSLWGLMNTEAFF.

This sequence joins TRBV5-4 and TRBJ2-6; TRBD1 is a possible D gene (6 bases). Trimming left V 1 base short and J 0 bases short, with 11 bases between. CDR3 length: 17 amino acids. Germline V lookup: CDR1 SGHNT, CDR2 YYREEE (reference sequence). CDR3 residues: CASSLFVDSSGANVLTF. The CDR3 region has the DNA TGTGCCAGCAGCTTGTTCGTGGACAGCTCTGGGGCCAACGTCCTGACTTTC. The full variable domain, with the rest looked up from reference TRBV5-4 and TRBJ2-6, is ETGVTQSPTHLIKTRGQQVTLRCSSQSGHNTVSWYQQALGQGPQFIFQYYREEENGRGNFPPRFSGLQFPNYSSELNVNALELDDSALYLCASSLFVDSSGANVLTFGAGSRLTVL.

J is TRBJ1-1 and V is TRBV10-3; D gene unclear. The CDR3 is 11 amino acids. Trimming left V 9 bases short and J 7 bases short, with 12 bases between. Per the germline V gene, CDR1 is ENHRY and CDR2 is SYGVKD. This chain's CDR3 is CAISSQVEAFF. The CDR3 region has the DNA TGTGCCATATCCAGCCAGGTTGAAGCTTTCTTT.

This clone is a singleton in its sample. The CDR3 nucleotides read TGTGCCAGCAGCTTAGCAGGCCGGACAGGGGGCGGCTACGAGCAGTACTTC. Protein sequence: CASSLAGRTGGGYEQYF. This sequence joins TRBV7-8 and TRBJ2-7; TRBD1 matches at 11 bases. The CDR3 covers 17 residues. Per germline, CDR1 SGHVS and CDR2 FQNEAQ. V dropped 0 bases and J dropped 3; count of bases not matched to a gene: 7.

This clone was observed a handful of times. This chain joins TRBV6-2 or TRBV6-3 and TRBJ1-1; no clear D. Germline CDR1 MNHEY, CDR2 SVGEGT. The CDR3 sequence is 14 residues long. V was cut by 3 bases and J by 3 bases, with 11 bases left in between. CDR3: CASSYPRLDTEAFF. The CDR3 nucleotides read TGTGCCAGCAGTTATCCCCGGTTGGACACTGAAGCTTTCTTT.

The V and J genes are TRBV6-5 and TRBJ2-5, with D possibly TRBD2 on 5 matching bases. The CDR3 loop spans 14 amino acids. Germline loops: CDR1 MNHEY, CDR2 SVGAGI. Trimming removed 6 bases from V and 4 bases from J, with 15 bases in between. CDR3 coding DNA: TGTGCCAGCAGCACCCCGTCCAGCGGAGAGACCCAGTACTTC. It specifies CASSTPSSGETQYF.

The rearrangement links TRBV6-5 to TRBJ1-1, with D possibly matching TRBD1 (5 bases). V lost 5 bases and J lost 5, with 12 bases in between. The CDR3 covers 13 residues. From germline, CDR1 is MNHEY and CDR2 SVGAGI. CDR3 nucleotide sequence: TGTGCCAGCAGTCTGGGGGGTTTGACTGAAGCTTTCTTT. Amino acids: CASSLGGLTEAFF.

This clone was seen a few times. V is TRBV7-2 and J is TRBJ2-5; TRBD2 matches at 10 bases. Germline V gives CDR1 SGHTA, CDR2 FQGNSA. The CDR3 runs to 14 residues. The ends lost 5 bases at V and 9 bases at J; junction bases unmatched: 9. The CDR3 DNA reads TGTGCCAGCAGCCCAGATGGTAGCGGGGGGCCCCAGTACTTC. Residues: CASSPDGSGGPQYF.

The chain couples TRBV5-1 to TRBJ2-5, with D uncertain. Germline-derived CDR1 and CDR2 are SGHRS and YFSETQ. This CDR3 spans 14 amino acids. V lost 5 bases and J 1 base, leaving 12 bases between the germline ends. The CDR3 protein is CASRTLSVQETQYF. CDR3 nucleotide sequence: TGCGCCAGCAGAACCTTATCGGTCCAAGAGACCCAGTACTTC.

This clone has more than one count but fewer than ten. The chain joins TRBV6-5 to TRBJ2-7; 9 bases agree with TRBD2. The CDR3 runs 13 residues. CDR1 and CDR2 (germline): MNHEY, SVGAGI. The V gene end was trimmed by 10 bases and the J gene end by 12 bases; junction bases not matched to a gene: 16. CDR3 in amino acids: CATAGDIAGEVYF. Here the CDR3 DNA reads TGTGCCACCGCCGGAGACATAGCGGGAGAGGTGTACTTC.